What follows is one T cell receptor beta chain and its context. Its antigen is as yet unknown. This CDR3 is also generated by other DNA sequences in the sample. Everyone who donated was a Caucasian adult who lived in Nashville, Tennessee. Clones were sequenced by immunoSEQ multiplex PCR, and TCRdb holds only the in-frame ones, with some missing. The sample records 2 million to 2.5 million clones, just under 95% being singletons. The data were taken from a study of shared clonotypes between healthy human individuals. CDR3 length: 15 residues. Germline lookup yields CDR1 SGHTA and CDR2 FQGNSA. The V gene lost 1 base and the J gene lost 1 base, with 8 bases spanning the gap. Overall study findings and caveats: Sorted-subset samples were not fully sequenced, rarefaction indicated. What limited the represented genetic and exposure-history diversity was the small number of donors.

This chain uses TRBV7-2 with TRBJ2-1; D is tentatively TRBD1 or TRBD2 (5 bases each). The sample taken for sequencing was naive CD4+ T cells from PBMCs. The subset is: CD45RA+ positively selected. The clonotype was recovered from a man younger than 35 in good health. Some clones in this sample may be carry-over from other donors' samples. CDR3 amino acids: CASSLVGPSYNEQFF. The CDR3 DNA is TGTGCCAGCAGCTTAGTGGGACCATCCTACAATGAGCAGTTCTTC.